A single sample is the source of the 3 T cell receptor beta chains below, sequenced in a study of identical twins. TCRdb re-analysed the 5' RACE reads in MiXCR, keeping a single row per CDR3 protein. The profile shows around 140,000 distinct CDR3 sequences, 3% to 4% of them singletons. The sequencing sample was made of memory T cells sorted from blood. These TCRs come from a man aged 18 to 29 in good health.

As concerns this clonotype: This may stem from a read error, because a much larger clone lies one nucleotide away. The chain recombines TRBV28 with TRBJ1-2; no clear D gene. The CDR3 sequence is 10 residues long. Germline CDR1 is MDHEN and CDR2 is SYDVKM. CDR3 nucleotides: TGTGCCAGCAGTTCCGCACGGAGCTCCTTC. It is translated as CASSSARSSF.

This clonotype was counted ten times or more. V usage is TRBV12-3 or TRBV12-4 and J usage is TRBJ2-1; perhaps TRBD2 as D (6 bases). The CDR3 spans 13 residues. V was trimmed by 5 bases and J by 12 bases, leaving 17 bases between them. This CDR3 reads CASSPHPGDGQFF. CDR3 DNA: TGTGCCAGCAGTCCTCATCCGGGGGACGGGCAGTTCTTC.

This clonotype occurred many times. For the CDR3, the DNA is TGTGCCAGCAGTCCGGACCGAGATCAGCCCCAGCATTTT. Translation: CASSPDRDQPQHF. This chain connects TRBV12-3 or TRBV12-4 to TRBJ1-5, with no clear D. CDR3 length equals 13 residues. The V and J ends lost 5 bases and 5 bases respectively, with 10 bases between them.